These 28 T cell receptor beta chains were all obtained from the same sample, sequenced in a study of Graves' ophthalmopathy and Graves' hyperthyroidism. RNA transcripts provided the template for amplifying TCR beta CDR3 regions. Second-round multiplex PCR followed a first-round RT-PCR using HTBI primers. A single record per CDR3 protein comes from TCRdb applying MiXCR to the multiplex PCR reads. Of about 620,000 distinct CDR3 sequences in the sample, about 24% were seen once. The sequencing sample was made of peripheral blood. The receptors were gathered from a woman aged 18-35 years with stable Graves' hyperthyroidism. Some clones in this sample may be carry-over from other donors' samples.

This rearrangement joins TRBV9 to TRBJ1-1; 8 bases are shared with TRBD1. Germline V lookup: CDR1 SGDLS, CDR2 YYNGEE. V lost 0 bases to trimming and J lost 1 base; unmatched junction nucleotides: 5. This CDR3 has 16 residues. The CDR3 region has the DNA TGTGCCAGCAGCGTAGGGGCAGGGGGCAGGAACACTGAAGCTTTCTTT. As protein: CASSVGAGGRNTEAFF.

This clonotype was detected ten times or more. This chain connects TRBV7-2 to TRBJ2-2; D uncertain. The V gene lost 3 bases and the J gene lost 5 bases, with 13 bases spanning the gap. The CDR3 contains 15 residues. Germline V gene data show CDR1 as SGHTA and CDR2 as FQGNSA. The CDR3 is CASSFYRTSTGELFF. CDR3 bases: TGTGCCAGCAGCTTCTATCGGACCTCAACCGGGGAGCTGTTTTTT. The full variable domain, with the rest looked up from reference TRBV7-2 and TRBJ2-2, is GAGVSQSPSNKVTEKGKDVELRCDPISGHTALYWYRQSLGQGLEFLIYFQGNSAPDKSGLPSDRFSAERTGGSVSTLTIQRTQQEDSAVYLCASSFYRTSTGELFFGEGSRLTVL.

This clonotype appeared many times. The genes are TRBV6-1 and TRBJ1-5, with 7 bases lining up with TRBD1. The germline gives CDR1 MNHNS, CDR2 SASEGT. This CDR3 comprises 12 residues. After removal of 6 bases from V and 4 bases from J, the junction contained 0 bases not matched to a gene. The CDR3 sequence is CASRGQNQPQHF. In DNA, the CDR3 is TGTGCCAGCAGGGGACAGAATCAGCCCCAGCATTTT.

Only a few counts were recorded for this clonotype. V gene TRBV5-1 combines with J gene TRBJ1-1; 9 nucleotides align to TRBD1. Trimming removed 3 bases from V and 0 bases from J; junction bases left unmatched: 3. This CDR3 is built from 15 residues. CDR1 and CDR2 from the germline V gene are SGHRS and YFSETQ. The CDR3 nucleotides are TGCGCCAGCAGCTGGACAGGGGAAATGAACACTGAAGCTTTCTTT. Amino acids: CASSWTGEMNTEAFF.

This clonotype was seen more than once but under ten times. The chain is built from TRBV20-1 and TRBJ2-2; 9 bases line up with TRBD2. Per the germline V gene, CDR1 is DFQATT and CDR2 is SNEGSKA (reference sequence). This CDR3 has 16 amino acids. V lost 4 bases to trimming and J lost 6 bases; unmatched junction nucleotides: 12. CDR3 sequence (DNA): TGCAGTGCTAAAGGCTTGCGGGAGGGCCGGGCCGGGGAGCTGTTTTTT. Translating it yields CSAKGLREGRAGELFF.

This clonotype appeared a few times. This chain links TRBV28 with TRBJ2-7; either TRBD1 or TRBD2 may fit D (5 bases each). V gave up 8 bases and J gave up 5 bases, with 25 bases separating them. Germline V gene lookup returns CDR1 MDHEN and CDR2 SYDVKM. This CDR3 comprises 16 residues. The CDR3 sequence: CASFPPLLGTVHEQYF. CDR3 sequence (DNA): TGTGCCAGCTTCCCCCCCTTGCTTGGGACCGTCCACGAGCAGTACTTC.

This clonotype was seen ten or more times. CDR3 residues: CASSQREGTEAFF. In nucleotides, the CDR3 is TGTGCCAGCAGCCAAAGGGAGGGCACTGAAGCTTTCTTT. V is TRBV3-1 and J is TRBJ1-1, with D unclear. Trimming stripped 2 bases from V and 4 bases from J, with 8 bases between. The germline V gene encodes CDR1 LGHDT and CDR2 YNNKEL (reference sequence). This CDR3 is built from 13 residues.

This clonotype was observed many times. The J gene is TRBJ2-7, the V gene TRBV11-2; a possible D gene is TRBD1 (5 bases). The CDR3 covers 15 residues. V was shortened by 5 bases and J by 3 bases, with 17 bases between the two germline ends. Germline V gene data show CDR1 as SGHAT and CDR2 as FQNNGV. The CDR3: CASSRGVREIYEQYF. The CDR3 region has the DNA TGTGCCAGCAGCCGTGGTGTCAGGGAAATCTACGAGCAGTACTTC.

This clonotype was seen repeatedly, ten times or more. The CDR3, as DNA: TGTGCCAGCAGCTTAGGGGGAAAGGACACCGGGGAGCTGTTTTTT. As protein: CASSLGGKDTGELFF. This chain links TRBV11-3 with TRBJ2-2; D not resolved. In germline, CDR1 is SGHNT, CDR2 YENEEA. V lost 1 base to trimming and J lost 3 bases, with 9 bases between them. The CDR3 totals 15 residues. The full variable domain, completed using reference TRBV11-3 and TRBJ2-2, is EAGVVQSPRYKIIEKKQPVAFWCNPISGHNTLYWYLQNLGQGPELLIRYENEEAVDDSQLPKDRFSAERLKGVDSTLKIQPAELGDSAVYLCASSLGGKDTGELFFGEGSRLTVL.

The chain combines TRBV5-1 with TRBJ2-2; D is uncertain. CDR1 is SGHRS and CDR2 is YFSETQ in the germline V gene. Trimming removed 5 bases at V and 4 bases at J, with 12 bases between. The CDR3 sequence is 14 residues long. CDR3 in amino acids: CASSWSDLTGELFF. The CDR3 region has the DNA TGCGCCAGCAGTTGGAGTGACCTCACCGGGGAGCTGTTTTTT. Full variable domain (missing parts from reference TRBV5-1 and TRBJ2-2): KAGVTQTPRYLIKTRGQQVTLSCSPISGHRSVSWYQQTPGQGLQFLFEYFSETQRNKGNFPGRFSGRQFSNSRSEMNVSTLELGDSALYLCASSWSDLTGELFFGEGSRLTVL.

There are many counts of this clonotype. The chain joins TRBV2 to TRBJ1-1; the D gene is possibly TRBD1 (5 bases). V lost 5 bases, J lost 1 base, and 8 bases lay in between. Germline CDR1 is SNHLY and CDR2 is FYNNEI. There are 13 residues in the CDR3. The DNA for the CDR3 is TGTGCCAGCAGTAGGACAAAGAACACTGAAGCTTTCTTT. It translates to CASSRTKNTEAFF.

The chain is built from TRBV28 and TRBJ1-1; D possibly corresponds to TRBD1 (5 bases). CDR1 and CDR2 (germline): MDHEN, SYDVKM. The CDR3 has 15 residues. Trimming cost V 6 bases and J 4 bases, with 18 bases left between them. This CDR3 is CASSPGGSAGTEAFF. In nucleotides, the CDR3 is TGTGCCAGCAGCCCGGGGGGGTCTGCGGGCACTGAAGCTTTCTTT.

Many counts were recorded for this clonotype. V usage is TRBV12-3 or TRBV12-4 and J usage is TRBJ1-3, with a possible D match to TRBD1 (6 bases). The CDR3 contains 14 residues. Trimming removed 6 bases at V and 9 bases at J, with 18 bases between. The CDR3 DNA reads as TGTGCCAGCAGCCAACAGGGTGCGTGGGGCACCATATATTTT. This encodes CASSQQGAWGTIYF.

The chain combines TRBV28 with TRBJ2-5; 10 bases match TRBD2. Germline trimming cut 4 bases from V and 2 bases from J; bases unmatched to any gene: 7. Per the germline V gene, CDR1 is MDHEN and CDR2 is SYDVKM. The CDR3 totals 16 residues. The CDR3 region is CASSSKGLAIQETQYF. DNA of the CDR3: TGTGCCAGCAGTTCCAAGGGACTAGCGATACAAGAGACCCAGTACTTC. Based on the CDR3 plus reference TRBV28 and TRBJ2-5, the full variable domain is DVKVTQSSRYLVKRTGEKVFLECVQDMDHENMFWYRQDPGLGLRLIYFSYDVKMKEKGDIPEGYSVSREKKERFSLILESASTNQTSMYLCASSSKGLAIQETQYFGPGTRLLVL.

As concerns this clonotype: Germline is not matched at one junction end, which may reflect a read error. V and J are TRBV20-1 and TRBJ1-2, with 8 bases aligning to TRBD1. The CDR3 is made up of 15 amino acids. Germline values: CDR1 DFQATT, CDR2 SNEGSKA (reference sequence). The CDR3 is CSARRPGQGRNGYTF. The CDR3 DNA sequence: TGTAGTGCTAGACGCCCCGGACAGGGAAGGAATGGCTACACCTTC.

This clonotype has at least ten counts. The V and J genes are TRBV30 and TRBJ2-5, with 8 bases matching TRBD2. Trimming removed 4 bases from V and 6 bases from J; junction bases left unmatched: 7. The CDR3 covers 13 residues. In germline, CDR1 is GTSNPN, CDR2 SVGIG (reference sequence). Here the CDR3 DNA reads TGTGCCTGGATCGGAGCGGGAGAGCAGACCCAGTACTTC. Amino acids: CAWIGAGEQTQYF.

With respect to this clonotype: Just one base apart from a much larger clone, this may be a read error. The gene calls are TRBV19 and TRBJ1-1; TRBD1 agrees at 7 bases. CDR3 length: 13 amino acids. Looked up from germline, CDR1 is LNHDA and CDR2 is SQIVND (reference sequence). The CDR3 region is CASRAGGSTEACF. The CDR3 DNA reads TGTGCCAGTAGGGCAGGGGGAAGCACTGAAGCTTGCTTT.

The V gene is TRBV19, the J gene TRBJ2-7; D gene ambiguous. Germline CDR1 LNHDA, CDR2 SQIVND (reference sequence). There are 15 residues in the CDR3. V shed 3 bases and J shed 2 bases, with 14 bases lying between them. This chain's CDR3 is CASSISRAPTYEQYF. The CDR3 bases are TGTGCCAGTAGTATTTCCCGGGCGCCCACCTACGAGCAGTACTTC.

This chain joins TRBV27 and TRBJ2-7; D call uncertain. In germline, CDR1 is MNHEY, CDR2 SMNVEV (reference sequence). Between the trimmed V and J ends, which lost 4 bases and 0 bases, there was a span of 7 bases. CDR3 size: 13 residues. CDR3: CASSSQNSYEQYF. CDR3 nucleotide sequence: TGTGCCAGCAGTTCCCAGAACTCCTACGAGCAGTACTTC.

This clonotype was counted many times. The chain uses TRBV2 and TRBJ2-2, with a weak D call TRBD1 (6 bases). V lost 6 bases and J 0 bases, leaving 11 bases between the germline ends. In germline, CDR1 is SNHLY, CDR2 FYNNEI. The CDR3 loop spans 15 amino acids. The CDR3 DNA sequence: TGTGCCAGCAGACAGGGAGTCCCGAACACCGGGGAGCTGTTTTTT. The encoded protein is CASRQGVPNTGELFF.

This clonotype was observed many times. The V call is TRBV28, the J call TRBJ2-7; perhaps TRBD1 as D (5 bases). The CDR3 loop spans 15 amino acids. Germline V gene data show CDR1 as MDHEN and CDR2 as SYDVKM. V lost 5 bases, J lost 3 bases, and 17 bases lay in between. CDR3 DNA: TGTGCCAGCAGTCCAGCGCGCCCAGGGAACTACGAGCAGTACTTC. Protein sequence: CASSPARPGNYEQYF.

This chain links TRBV20-1 with TRBJ1-1, with D unresolved. Germline CDR1 DFQATT, CDR2 SNEGSKA (reference sequence). Trimming removed 8 bases from V and 2 bases from J, with 15 bases in between. This CDR3 comprises 13 residues. CDR3 sequence reads: CSTPGGANTEAFF. The CDR3 DNA reads TGCAGTACCCCCGGAGGAGCTAACACTGAAGCTTTCTTT.

This chain uses TRBV12-3 or TRBV12-4 with TRBJ2-4; TRBD1 might be the D (5 bases). The V end was cut by 7 bases, the J end by 2 bases, with 9 bases between. The CDR3 has 13 amino acids. The CDR3 reads CASNKDTKNIQYF. The CDR3 DNA reads TGTGCCAGCAACAAGGACACCAAAAACATTCAGTACTTC.

In this sample, this clonotype turned up a few times. J is TRBJ1-2 and V is TRBV12-3 or TRBV12-4; a possible D gene is TRBD1 (6 bases). V lost 5 bases, J lost 1 base, and 11 bases lay in between. The CDR3 loop spans 14 amino acids. The CDR3 sequence: CASSRQAINYGYTF. The CDR3 DNA is TGTGCCAGCAGTCGACAGGCCATTAACTATGGCTACACCTTC.

This clonotype was picked up a small number of times. The chain couples TRBV15 to TRBJ2-7; a weak D match, TRBD2 (5 bases). The germline V and J ends were trimmed by 6 bases and 7 bases, with 16 bases remaining between them. CDR3 length: 13 residues. CDR1 and CDR2 (germline): LNHNV, YYDKDF (reference sequence). CDR3 bases: TGTGCCACCAGTCGGAGGCTCGATCGGGAGCAGTACTTC. Translating it yields CATSRRLDREQYF.

J is TRBJ1-2 and V is TRBV6-1; TRBD1 matches 8 bases. Germline V gene sequence: CDR1 MNHNS, CDR2 SASEGT. This CDR3 has 15 amino acids. The junction had 10 bases not matched to a gene; V was cut back by 7 bases and J by 3 bases. CDR3 residues: CASTLISTGDYGYTF. CDR3 coding DNA: TGTGCCAGCACCCTTATTTCGACAGGGGACTATGGCTACACCTTC.

Only a few counts were recorded for this clonotype. The chain joins TRBV3-1 to TRBJ2-5; TRBD2 aligns across 13 bases. The germline CDR1 and CDR2 sequences are LGHDT and YNNKEL (reference sequence). The CDR3 contains 16 residues. V shed 2 bases, J shed 3 bases, and the junction held 3 bases outside the gene matches. CDR3 in DNA: TGTGCCAGCAGCCAACCCGGACTAGCGGGAGAAGAGACCCAGTACTTC. Its translation is CASSQPGLAGEETQYF.

This clonotype was counted between two and nine times. V is TRBV30 and J is TRBJ2-7, with D perhaps TRBD1 (6 bases). This CDR3 region has 14 residues. V gave up 5 bases and J gave up 0 bases, with 14 bases separating them. CDR1 is GTSNPN, CDR2 SVGIG, per germline (reference sequence). CDR3 protein: CAWGGTRLSYEQYF. CDR3 nucleotide sequence: TGTGCCTGGGGGGGCACTCGACTCTCCTACGAGCAGTACTTC.